The entry below gives a single T cell receptor beta chain sequence along with its context. Antigen specificity is unknown. The data were obtained in a study of cytomegalovirus exposure and HLA in healthy donors. Findings and limits, study-wide: Clonal expansion was found to be greater in HLA-associated TCR beta chains than in equally common others in a later analysis. Roughly uniform depth of sequencing across donors was assumed in presence/absence analyses. Researchers left out some V segments, among them TRBV6-2 and TRBV6-3, as indistinguishable.

Deletions cut 5 bases from V and 2 bases from J, with 19 bases between. This CDR3 comprises 16 residues. CDR1 is MDHEN and CDR2 is SYDVKM in the germline V gene. Researchers ran the PCR with 60 Vbeta and 13 Jbeta primers. Profiling relied on immunoSEQ multiplex PCR, and the TCRdb table lists in-frame clones only, not all of them. The data show about 150,000 clones, roughly 78% seen once. The chain couples TRBV28 to TRBJ2-7; a possible D gene is TRBD2 (6 bases). This clonotype originated in a man aged 45-65 years in good health and CMV-seropositive. The sequencing input was PBMCs. CDR3 sequence reads: CASSPATRRDTYEQYF. Here the CDR3 DNA reads TGTGCCAGCAGTCCCGCGACTAGGCGAGACACCTACGAGCAGTACTTC.